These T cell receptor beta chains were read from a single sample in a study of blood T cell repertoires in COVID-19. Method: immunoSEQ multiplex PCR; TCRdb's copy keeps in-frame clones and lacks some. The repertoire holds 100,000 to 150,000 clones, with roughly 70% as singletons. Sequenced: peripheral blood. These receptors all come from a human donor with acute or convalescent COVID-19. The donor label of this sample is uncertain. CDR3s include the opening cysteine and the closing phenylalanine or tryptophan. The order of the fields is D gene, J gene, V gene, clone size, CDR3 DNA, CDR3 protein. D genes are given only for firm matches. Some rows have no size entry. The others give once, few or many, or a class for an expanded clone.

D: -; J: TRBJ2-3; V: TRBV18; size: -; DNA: TGTGCCAGCTCGACAACTCCGGGACTGCTTAGCACAGATACGCAGTATTTT; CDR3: CASSTTPGLLSTDTQYF
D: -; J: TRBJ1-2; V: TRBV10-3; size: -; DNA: TGTGCCATCAGTGAGAGGACAGAAGGCTACACCTTC; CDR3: CAISERTEGYTF
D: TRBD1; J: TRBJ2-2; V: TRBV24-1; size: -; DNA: TGTGCCACCAGTGAAACAGGGGGCGTGAACACCGGGGAGCTGTTTTTT; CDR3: CATSETGGVNTGELFF
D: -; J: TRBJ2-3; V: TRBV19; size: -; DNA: TGTGCCAGTAGTATTAGGGATGGGGCAAATACGCAGTATTTT; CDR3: CASSIRDGANTQYF
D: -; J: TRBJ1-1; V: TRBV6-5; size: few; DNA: TGTGCCAGCAAGCCGGGACACTCGAACACTGAAGCTTTCTTT; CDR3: CASKPGHSNTEAFF
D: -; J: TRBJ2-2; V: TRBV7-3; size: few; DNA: TGTGCCAGCAGCTCCTCTCCCGGTATCAACACCGGGGAGCTGTTTTTT; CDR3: CASSSSPGINTGELFF
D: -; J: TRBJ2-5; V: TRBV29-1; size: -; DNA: TGCAGCGTCGAAAAATTGGGGGGTCCGGCCCAGTACTTC; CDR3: CSVEKLGGPAQYF
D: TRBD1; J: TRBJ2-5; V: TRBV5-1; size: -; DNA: TGCGCCAGCAGCTGGGGGACAGCGACCTGGGAGACCCAGTACTTC; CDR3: CASSWGTATWETQYF
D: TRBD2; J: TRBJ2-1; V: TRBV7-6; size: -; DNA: TGTGCCAGCAGCTTAAGCGGGGGGGTAAACAATGAGCAGTTCTTC; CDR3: CASSLSGGVNNEQFF
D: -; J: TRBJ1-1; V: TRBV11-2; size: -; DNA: TGTGCCAGCAGCTCCCTGGGGGGGCGGGACAAGGCTGAAGCTTTCTTT; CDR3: CASSSLGGRDKAEAFF
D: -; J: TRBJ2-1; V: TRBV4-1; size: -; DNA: TGCGCCAGCAGCCATTATGACCGGAGCTCCTACAATGAGCAGTTCTTC; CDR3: CASSHYDRSSYNEQFF
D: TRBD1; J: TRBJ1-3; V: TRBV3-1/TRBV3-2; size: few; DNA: TGTGCCAGCAGCCCCAAAGGGACAGGGCTTGGTGGAAACACCATATATTTT; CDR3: CASSPKGTGLGGNTIYF
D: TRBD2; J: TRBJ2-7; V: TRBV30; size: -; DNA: TGTGCCTGGATGACTAGCGGGGGTACCTACGAGCAGTACTTC; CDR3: CAWMTSGGTYEQYF
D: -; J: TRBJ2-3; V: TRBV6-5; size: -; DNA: TGTGCCAGCAGTTACGGGGGACACGACACAGATACGCAGTATTTT; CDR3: CASSYGGHDTDTQYF
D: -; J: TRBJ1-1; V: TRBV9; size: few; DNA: TGTGCCAGCAGCGTAACTTGGACAAGGGACACTGAAGCTTTCTTT; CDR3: CASSVTWTRDTEAFF
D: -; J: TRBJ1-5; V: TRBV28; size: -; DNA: TGTGCCAGCGAGGAATATAGCAATCAGCCCCAGCATTTT; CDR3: CASEEYSNQPQHF
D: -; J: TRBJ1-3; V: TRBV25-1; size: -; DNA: TGTGCCAGCAGTGAACTGGAGGCGCGCTCTGGAAACACCATATATTTT; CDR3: CASSELEARSGNTIYF
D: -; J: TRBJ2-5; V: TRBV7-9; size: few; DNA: TGTGCCAGCAGCACAGAGGGTTCGGGGGGCGCAGAGACCCAGTACTTC; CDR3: CASSTEGSGGAETQYF
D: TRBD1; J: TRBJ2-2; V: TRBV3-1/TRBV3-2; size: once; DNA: TGTGCCAGCAGCCCGGACAGGGCCACCGGGGAGCTGTTTTTT; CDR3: CASSPDRATGELFF
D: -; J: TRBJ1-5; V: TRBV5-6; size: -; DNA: TGTGCCAGCAGCGTCCGTCCCGCTGTCGGTCAGCCCCAGCATTTT; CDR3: CASSVRPAVGQPQHF
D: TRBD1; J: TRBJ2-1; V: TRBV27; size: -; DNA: TGTGCCAGCAGTCGTCCGGGACAGGGGCACAATGAGCAGTTCTTC; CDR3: CASSRPGQGHNEQFF
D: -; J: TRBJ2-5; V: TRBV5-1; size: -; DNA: TGCGCCAGCAGCTTGGCTAGGTCTATATCGTCCCAAGAGACCCAGTACTTC; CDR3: CASSLARSISSQETQYF
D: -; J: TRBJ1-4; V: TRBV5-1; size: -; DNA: TGCGCCAGCAGCTGGGACACGGGAGAAAAACTGTTTTTT; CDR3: CASSWDTGEKLFF
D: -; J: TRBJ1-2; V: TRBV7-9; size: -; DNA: TGTGCCAGCAATCGCGGGGGGGACGGCTATGGCTACACCTTC; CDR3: CASNRGGDGYGYTF
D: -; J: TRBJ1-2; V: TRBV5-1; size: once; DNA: TGCGCCAGCAGCTTGGATCGGGGGGTTAACTATGGCTACACCTTC; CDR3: CASSLDRGVNYGYTF
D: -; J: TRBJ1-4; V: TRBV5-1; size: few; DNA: TGCGCCAGCAGCCGTGAGGGGGTAACTAATGAAAAACTGTTTTTT; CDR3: CASSREGVTNEKLFF
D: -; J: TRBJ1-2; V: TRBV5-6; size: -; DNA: TGTGCCAGCAGCTTGGGGCGGAACTATGGCTACACCTTC; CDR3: CASSLGRNYGYTF
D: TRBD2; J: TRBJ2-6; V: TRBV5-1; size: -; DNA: TGCGCCAGCAGCGAGGGACTAGCGGGGGACTTCTTCTCTGGGGCCAACGTCCTGACTTTC; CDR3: CASSEGLAGDFFSGANVLTF
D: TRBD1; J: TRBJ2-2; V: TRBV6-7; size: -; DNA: TGTGCCAGCAGTTACTCAAAATGGGACAGGGTACACCGGGGAGCTGTTTTT; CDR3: CASSYSKWDRVHRGAVF